One sample yielded the 20 T cell receptor beta chains listed below, sequenced in a study of response to subunit inactivated influenza vaccine. TCRdb recomputed calls from the RT-PCR reads with MiXCR, one row per CDR3 protein. The sample has about 800,000 distinct CDR3 sequences, around 20% seen once. The source material was PBMCs from blood, sampled 5 days after vaccination. The receptor set was obtained from a man in his fifties who received an inactivated influenza vaccine.

This chain links TRBV10-3 with TRBJ2-1, with 8 nucleotides matching TRBD2. Germline V gives CDR1 ENHRY, CDR2 SYGVKD. The CDR3 consists of 15 residues. J lost 5 bases, V lost 8 bases, and 11 bases had no gene match. The CDR3 loop is CAIGKGLALDNEQFF. The CDR3 bases are TGTGCCATCGGGAAAGGACTAGCTTTGGACAATGAGCAGTTCTTC.

The genes are TRBV10-3 and TRBJ2-7; 8 nucleotides match TRBD1. With V trimmed by 4 bases and J by 0 bases, 11 bases remained unmatched. CDR3 length: 17 residues. The germline gives CDR1 ENHRY, CDR2 SYGVKD. The CDR3 coding sequence is TGTGCCATCAGTGCGAGGACAGGGCCGTTAAGCTCCTACGAGCAGTACTTC. Protein product: CAISARTGPLSSYEQYF.

The chain links TRBV6-2 or TRBV6-3 to TRBJ2-1; D assignment may be TRBD1 or TRBD2 (5 bases each). The CDR3 runs to 15 residues. CDR1 is MNHEY, CDR2 SVGEGT, per germline. The ends were cut back, 5 bases at V and 2 bases at J, with 13 bases in the middle. The CDR3 loop is CASSPGAVAYNEQFF. The CDR3 DNA follows: TGTGCCAGCAGTCCCGGGGCGGTAGCCTACAATGAGCAGTTCTTC.

The V call is TRBV7-9, the J call TRBJ2-5, with 7 positions matching TRBD1. Germline assignment: CDR1 SEHNR and CDR2 FQNEAQ (reference sequence). Unmatched junction bases numbered 10, after V lost 2 bases and J lost 4 bases. This CDR3 region has 16 residues. The CDR3 DNA is TGTGCCAGCAGCTTACCTGATGGGACAGATTTAGAGACCCAGTACTTC. Its translation: CASSLPDGTDLETQYF.

This clonotype was observed a few times. This sequence joins TRBV7-2 and TRBJ2-1; TRBD1 matches at 7 bases. CDR1 SGHTA and CDR2 FQGNSA come from the germline V gene. V lost 5 bases and J lost 11; bases outside the gene matches: 6. The CDR3 contains 12 residues. This CDR3 is CASSLGQIKQFF. Here the CDR3 DNA reads TGTGCCAGCAGCCTGGGACAGATCAAGCAGTTCTTC.

The chain couples TRBV7-9 to TRBJ2-7; D ambiguous. The CDR3 totals 14 residues. Germline assignment: CDR1 SEHNR and CDR2 FQNEAQ (reference sequence). V lost 5 bases and J lost 2, with 13 bases in between. CDR3 protein: CASSGWTLTYEQYF. The DNA of the CDR3 is TGTGCCAGCAGCGGATGGACGCTAACCTACGAGCAGTACTTC.

A single count supports this clonotype. This chain links TRBV27 with TRBJ2-7, with 7 nucleotides matching TRBD1. Germline V gene data show CDR1 as MNHEY and CDR2 as SMNVEV (reference sequence). The CDR3 runs 16 residues. J was trimmed by 1 base and V by 0 bases; bases with no gene match: 6. The CDR3 protein is CASSLSGQIISYEQYF. In nucleotides, the CDR3 is TGTGCCAGCAGTTTATCGGGACAGATAATTTCCTACGAGCAGTACTTC.

The chain carries TRBV7-9 and TRBJ2-7; D gene uncertain. The CDR3 consists of 13 residues. The germline CDR1 and CDR2 sequences are SEHNR and FQNEAQ (reference sequence). With 5 bases removed from V and 0 bases from J, the gap between germline ends came to 8 bases. The CDR3 DNA reads TGTGCCAGCAGCCAACTACGCTCCTACGAGCAGTACTTC. The encoded protein is CASSQLRSYEQYF.

This clonotype was recorded a few times. This rearrangement joins TRBV6-5 to TRBJ2-1; 11 bases match TRBD1. Losses at the gene ends were 4 bases for V and 7 bases for J; bases not matched to a gene: 3. This CDR3 has 14 amino acids. Germline V lookup: CDR1 MNHEY, CDR2 SVGAGI. CDR3 in DNA: TGTGCCAGCAGTTCGGACAGGGGGCTTAATGAGCAGTTCTTC. It is translated as CASSSDRGLNEQFF.

The J gene is TRBJ2-2, the V gene TRBV7-2, with a tentative D call TRBD2 (5 bases). Per the germline V gene, CDR1 is SGHTA and CDR2 is FQGNSA. The CDR3 runs 16 residues. Trimming stripped 1 base from V and 3 bases from J, with 12 bases between. CDR3 sequence (DNA): TGTGCCAGCAGCTTAGTCGTCGGGGATTACACCGGGGAGCTGTTTTTT. This gives the protein CASSLVVGDYTGELFF.

The chain carries TRBV28 and TRBJ2-1; 14 bases map to TRBD2. Per the germline V gene, CDR1 is MDHEN and CDR2 is SYDVKM. V dropped 5 bases and J dropped 1; count of bases not matched to a gene: 13. The CDR3 contains 20 residues. CDR3 in DNA: TGTGCCAGCAGTGAAACGTCCGGGACTAGCGGGAGTTTGTCCTACAATGAGCAGTTCTTC. This codes for CASSETSGTSGSLSYNEQFF.

This clonotype has a handful of counts. The chain couples TRBV10-3 to TRBJ2-1; D may be TRBD2 (6 bases). This CDR3 is 16 amino acids long. V was shortened by 0 bases and J by 3 bases, with 12 bases between the two germline ends. Germline V gene lookup returns CDR1 ENHRY and CDR2 SYGVKD. In nucleotides, the CDR3 is TGTGCCATCAGTGAGTCGTTGGAGGGCCACTACAATGAGCAGTTCTTC. This sequence encodes CAISESLEGHYNEQFF.

V usage is TRBV7-2 and J usage is TRBJ1-2; 9 bases agree with TRBD1. The CDR3 spans 16 residues. V was clipped by 0 bases and J by 8 bases; unmatched bases: 10. Germline V CDR1 and CDR2: SGHTA, FQGNSA. DNA for the CDR3: TGTGCCAGCAGCTTAGCGTTAAGGGGACAGGGAAGAGGCTACACCTTC. It specifies CASSLALRGQGRGYTF.

The chain is built from TRBV7-8 and TRBJ2-7; 10 bases match TRBD2. Germline trimming cut 1 base from V and 2 bases from J; bases unmatched to any gene: 8. The CDR3 spans 17 residues. Germline V gene lookup returns CDR1 SGHVS and CDR2 FQNEAQ. The CDR3 nucleotides read TGTGCCAGCAGCTTAGGATTCGGTCTAGCGGGAGCCTACGAGCAGTACTTC. Protein sequence: CASSLGFGLAGAYEQYF.

This chain connects TRBV24-1 to TRBJ2-1, with 9 positions matching TRBD2. The V and J ends lost 2 bases and 0 bases, in that order; junction bases with no gene match: 4. The CDR3 covers 17 residues. Germline values: CDR1 KGHDR, CDR2 SFDVKD. CDR3 sequence: CATSDSSGILSYNEQFF. The CDR3 region has the DNA TGTGCCACCAGTGATTCTAGCGGGATTCTCTCCTACAATGAGCAGTTCTTC.

Details on this clonotype: A much larger clone lies a single base off, so this may be a read error. The chain uses TRBV20-1 and TRBJ2-7; no definite D call. Germline-derived CDR1 and CDR2 are DFQATT and SNEGSKA (reference sequence). The CDR3 length is 13 residues. With 5 bases removed from V and 1 base from J, the gap between germline ends came to 12 bases. CDR3 sequence (DNA): TGCAGTGCTCCAAATAGGCTTTCCTACGAGCAGTACTTC. This translates into CSAPNRLSYEQYF.

The DNA for the CDR3 is TGTGCCAGCAGTTACTCCCCCGGGACTAGCGGGGGTGCCGGGTACGAGCAGTACTTC. Protein product: CASSYSPGTSGGAGYEQYF. The chain is built from TRBV6-5 and TRBJ2-7, with TRBD2 identical over 14 bases. Germline-derived CDR1 and CDR2 are MNHEY and SVGAGI. The CDR3 runs 19 residues. V lost 0 bases, J lost 4 bases, and 11 bases stayed unmatched.

The CDR3 protein is CASSLEVLYYGYTF. The CDR3 DNA reads TGTGCCAGCAGCTTAGAAGTGCTCTACTATGGCTACACCTTC. The rearrangement uses TRBV7-2 and TRBJ1-2; D unclear. CDR1 is SGHTA and CDR2 is FQGNSA in the germline V gene. The germline V and J ends were trimmed by 1 base and 3 bases, with 9 bases remaining between them. This CDR3 has 14 residues.

V usage is TRBV2 and J usage is TRBJ2-1; 7 bases match TRBD2. V was clipped by 1 base and J by 12 bases; unmatched bases: 3. CDR1 is SNHLY and CDR2 is FYNNEI in the germline V gene. The CDR3 is 12 amino acids. DNA for the CDR3: TGTGCCAGCAGTGAAGGGCCGGGGGGGCAGTTCTTC. Residues: CASSEGPGGQFF.

The rearrangement uses TRBV4-1 and TRBJ1-1, with D uncertain. This CDR3 is 15 amino acids long. Trimming pared 0 bases from V and 2 bases from J, leaving 10 bases between. The germline CDR1 and CDR2 sequences are MGHRA and YSYEKL. CDR3 loop: CASSQDSDANTEAFF. The CDR3 coding sequence is TGCGCCAGCAGCCAAGATAGCGACGCTAACACTGAAGCTTTCTTT.